This T cell receptor beta chain was profiled in a study of cytomegalovirus exposure and HLA in healthy donors. Study-wide findings and caveats: A later analysis by the authors found several of the most significant clusters apparently linked to common viral pathogens. Most CMV-associated TCR beta chains appeared HLA-restricted in a later analysis.

This CDR3 has 14 amino acids. Germline V lookup: CDR1 MNHEY, CDR2 SMNVEV (reference sequence). V shed 5 bases and J shed 10 bases, with 15 bases lying between them. In regard to this clone: The target antigen is unknown.

PCR primers comprised 60 Vbeta and 13 Jbeta primers. The repertoire was sequenced with immunoSEQ multiplex PCR; TCRdb's copy has only in-frame clones and lacks some. The sample has some 150,000 clones; less than 9.5% are singletons. Sequencing was performed on PBMCs. The receptor was isolated from a male donor in good health and CMV-seronegative. The V and J genes are TRBV27 and TRBJ1-6; D might be TRBD1 (6 bases). The CDR3 here is CASSAQGLASPLHF. CDR3 sequence (DNA): TGTGCCAGCAGTGCCCAGGGGCTTGCGTCACCCCTCCACTTT.